Listed here are 2 T cell receptor beta chains from one sample, sequenced in a study of blood T cells in healthy people across ages. A second PCR of about 6 to 12 cycles used a sample-barcoded 5' primer and a J-beta primer mix. One entry per CDR3 protein results from TCRdb running MiXCR on the 5' RACE reads. This sample has more than 1 million distinct CDR3 sequences; 40% to 55% occur once, and the top ten carry about 19%. The sample was blood. All receptors derive from an older woman in good health.

This clonotype came up once. This sequence joins TRBV2 and TRBJ2-4, with a tentative D call TRBD2 (8 bases). The DNA end is more similar to TRBJ2-7, so the J call may be wrong. Germline CDR1 SNHLY, CDR2 FYNNEI. The CDR3 spans 15 residues. The CDR3 is CASSGGEGAGSEQYF. In DNA, the CDR3 is TGTGCCAGCAGCGGGGGGGAGGGGGCTGGAAGCGAGCAGTACTTC.

The genes are TRBV15 and TRBJ2-7; 7 bases align to TRBD1. V shed 0 bases, J shed 2 bases, and the junction held 7 bases outside the gene matches. The germline CDR1 and CDR2 sequences are LNHNV and YYDKDF (reference sequence). The CDR3 extends over 16 amino acids. The chain's CDR3 is CATSRDEGGDPYEQYF. The DNA for the CDR3 is TGTGCCACCAGCAGAGATGAAGGGGGCGATCCCTACGAGCAGTACTTC.